The clone carrying this TCR beta chain was recorded a few times. This entry is derived from a study of blood T cells in healthy people across ages. Researchers isolated at least 6.5 million PBMCs per sample. PCR was performed a second time for about 7 to 11 cycles using a sample-barcoded 5' primer and a J-beta primer mix. TCRdb re-called the 5' RACE reads through MiXCR, storing one row per CDR3 protein. Of around 990,000 distinct CDR3 sequences listed, approximately 25% are singletons. These same data were also listed under a study on T cells of mothers and their children.

Sample: blood. This TCR was sampled from a girl aged 2 to 10 in good health.

CDR3 sequence: CASTLGGTGNTIYF. CDR3 in DNA: TGTGCCAGTACCCTCGGGGGAACTGGAAACACCATATATTTT. J is TRBJ1-3 and V is TRBV19; possible D gene TRBD1, 5 bases. This CDR3 contains 14 residues. The V gene's germline CDR1 is LNHDA and CDR2 SQIVND (reference sequence). Trimming took off 7 bases at V and 2 bases at J, with 12 bases between the two ends.